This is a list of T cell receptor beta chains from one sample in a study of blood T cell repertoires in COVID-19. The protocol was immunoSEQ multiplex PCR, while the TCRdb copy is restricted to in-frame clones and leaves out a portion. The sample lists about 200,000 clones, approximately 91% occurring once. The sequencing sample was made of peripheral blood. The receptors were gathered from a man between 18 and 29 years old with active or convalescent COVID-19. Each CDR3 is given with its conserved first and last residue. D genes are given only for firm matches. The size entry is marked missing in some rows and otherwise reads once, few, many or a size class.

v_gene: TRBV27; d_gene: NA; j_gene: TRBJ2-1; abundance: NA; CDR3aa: CASTPLSGDEQFF; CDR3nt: TGTGCCAGCACCCCTCTTTCCGGGGATGAGCAGTTCTTC
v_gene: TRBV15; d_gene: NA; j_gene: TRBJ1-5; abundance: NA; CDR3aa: CATSRASNQPQHF; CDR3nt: TGTGCCACCAGCAGAGCAAGCAATCAGCCCCAGCATTTT
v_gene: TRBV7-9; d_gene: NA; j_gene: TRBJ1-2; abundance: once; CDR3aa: CASSLALTGPATLYGYTF; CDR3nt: TGTGCCAGCAGCTTAGCCCTGACAGGACCCGCTACACTCTATGGCTACACCTTC
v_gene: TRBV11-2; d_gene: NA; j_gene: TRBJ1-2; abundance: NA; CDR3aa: CASSAGFGYTF; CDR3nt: TGTGCCAGCAGTGCAGGGTTTGGCTACACCTTC
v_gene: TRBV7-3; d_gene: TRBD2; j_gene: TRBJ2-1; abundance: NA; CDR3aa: CASSVGLAQSYNEQFF; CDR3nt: TGTGCCAGCAGCGTGGGACTAGCGCAATCCTACAATGAGCAGTTCTTC
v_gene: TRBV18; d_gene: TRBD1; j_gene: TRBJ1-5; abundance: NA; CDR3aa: CASSQQGGEPQHF; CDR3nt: TGTGCCAGCTCACAACAGGGGGGGGAGCCCCAGCATTTT
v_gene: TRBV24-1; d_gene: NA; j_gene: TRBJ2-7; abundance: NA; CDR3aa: CATSTMGAEQYF; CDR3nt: TGTGCCACCTCCACCATGGGGGCCGAGCAGTACTTC
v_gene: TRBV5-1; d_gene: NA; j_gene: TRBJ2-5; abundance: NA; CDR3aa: CASRMTEVSETQYF; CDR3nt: TGCGCCAGTAGAATGACCGAGGTATCTGAGACCCAGTACTTC
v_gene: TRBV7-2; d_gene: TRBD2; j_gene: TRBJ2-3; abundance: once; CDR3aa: CASSRTGLLTDTQYF; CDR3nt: TGTGCCAGCAGTCGGACGGGACTACTCACAGATACGCAGTATTTT
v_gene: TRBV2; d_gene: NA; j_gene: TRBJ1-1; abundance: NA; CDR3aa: CASSDDGQEAFF; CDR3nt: TGTGCCAGCAGTGATGATGGGCAGGAAGCTTTCTTT
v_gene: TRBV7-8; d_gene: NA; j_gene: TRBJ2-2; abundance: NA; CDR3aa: CASSLALRFSTGELFF; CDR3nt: TGTGCCAGCAGCTTAGCGCTAAGATTCTCCACCGGGGAGCTGTTTTTT
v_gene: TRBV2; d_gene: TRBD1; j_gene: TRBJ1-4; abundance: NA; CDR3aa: CASRGDSLNEKLFF; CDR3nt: TGTGCCAGCAGGGGGGACAGCCTTAATGAAAAACTGTTTTTT
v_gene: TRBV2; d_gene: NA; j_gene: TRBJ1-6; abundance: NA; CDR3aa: CASRSPNSPLHF; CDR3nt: TGTGCCAGCAGATCTCCTAATTCACCCCTCCACTTT
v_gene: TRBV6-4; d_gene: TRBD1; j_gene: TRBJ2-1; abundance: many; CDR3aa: CASSDGTGANEQFF; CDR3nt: TGTGCCAGCAGTGACGGGACAGGGGCCAATGAGCAGTTCTTC
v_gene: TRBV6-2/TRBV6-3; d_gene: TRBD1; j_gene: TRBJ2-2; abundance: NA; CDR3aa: CASSGQGFTGELFF; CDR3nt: TGTGCCAGCAGTGGACAGGGGTTCACCGGGGAGCTGTTTTTT
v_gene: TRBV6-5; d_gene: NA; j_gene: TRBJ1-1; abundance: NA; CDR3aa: CASSSRTGNLNTEAFF; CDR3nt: TGTGCCAGCAGTTCACGTACGGGGAATCTTAACACTGAAGCTTTCTTT
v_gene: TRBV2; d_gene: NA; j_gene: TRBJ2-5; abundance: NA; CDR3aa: CASSVLGGETQYF; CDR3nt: TGTGCCAGCAGTGTATTAGGAGGCGAGACCCAGTACTTC
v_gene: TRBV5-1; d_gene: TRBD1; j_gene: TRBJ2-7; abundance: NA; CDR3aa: CASSPLDRNTYEQYF; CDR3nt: TGCGCCAGCAGCCCACTGGACAGGAATACCTACGAGCAGTACTTC
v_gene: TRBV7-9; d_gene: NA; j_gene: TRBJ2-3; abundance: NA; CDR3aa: CASSSTVGLPADTQYF; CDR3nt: TGTGCCAGCAGCTCAACCGTGGGACTCCCAGCAGATACGCAGTATTTT
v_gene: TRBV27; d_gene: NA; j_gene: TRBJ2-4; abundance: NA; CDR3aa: CASSQARRGGNIQYF; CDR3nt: TGTGCCAGCAGCCAAGCGAGACGTGGGGGCAACATTCAGTACTTC
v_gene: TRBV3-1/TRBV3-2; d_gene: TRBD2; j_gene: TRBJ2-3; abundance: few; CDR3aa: CASSPGGSGSTDTQYF; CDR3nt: TGTGCCAGCAGCCCGGGGGGTAGCGGAAGCACAGATACGCAGTATTTT
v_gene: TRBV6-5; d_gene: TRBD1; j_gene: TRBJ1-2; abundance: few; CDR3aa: CASSPGQGDGYTF; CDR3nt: TGTGCCAGCAGCCCAGGACAGGGGGACGGCTACACCTTC
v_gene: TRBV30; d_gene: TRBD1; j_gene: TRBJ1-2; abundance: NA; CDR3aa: CAWTNGPGTVLDYGYTF; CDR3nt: TGTGCCTGGACTAATGGACCCGGGACAGTGCTGGACTATGGCTACACCTTC
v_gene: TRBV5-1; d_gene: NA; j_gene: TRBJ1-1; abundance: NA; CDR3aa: CASSLSGANTEAFF; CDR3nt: TGCGCCAGCAGCTTGAGCGGCGCGAACACTGAAGCTTTCTTT
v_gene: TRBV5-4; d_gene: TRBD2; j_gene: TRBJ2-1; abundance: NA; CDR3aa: CASSSTSGSYNEQFF; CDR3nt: TGTGCCAGCAGCTCCACTAGCGGATCCTACAATGAGCAGTTCTTC
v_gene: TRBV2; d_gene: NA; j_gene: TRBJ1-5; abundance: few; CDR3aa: CASSSDHAQPQHF; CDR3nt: TGTGCCAGCAGCAGCGATCACGCGCAGCCCCAGCATTTT
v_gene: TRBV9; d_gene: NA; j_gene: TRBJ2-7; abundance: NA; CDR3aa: CASSVSHGYEQYF; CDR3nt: TGTGCCAGCAGCGTATCCCACGGCTACGAGCAGTACTTC
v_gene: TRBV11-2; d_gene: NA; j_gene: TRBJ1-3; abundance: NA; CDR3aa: CASSLVAYGNTIYF; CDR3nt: TGTGCCAGCAGCTTAGTAGCTTACGGAAACACCATATATTTT
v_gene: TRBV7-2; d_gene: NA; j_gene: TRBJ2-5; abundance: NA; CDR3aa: CASSLVEETQYF; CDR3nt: TGTGCCAGCAGCCTGGTAGAGGAGACCCAGTACTTC
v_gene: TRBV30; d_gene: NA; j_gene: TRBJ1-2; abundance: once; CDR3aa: CAWSQTGKNYTF; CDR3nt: TGTGCCTGGAGTCAAACAGGGAAGAACTACACCTTC
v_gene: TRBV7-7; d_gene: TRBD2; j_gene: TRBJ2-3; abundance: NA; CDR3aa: CASSLGIAGPSADTQYF; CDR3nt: TGTGCTAGCAGCTTAGGGATAGCGGGACCTAGCGCAGATACGCAGTATTTT
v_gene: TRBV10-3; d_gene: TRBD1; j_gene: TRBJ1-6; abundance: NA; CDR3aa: CAISGDRGSPLHF; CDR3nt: TGTGCCATCAGTGGGGACAGAGGTTCACCCCTCCACTTT
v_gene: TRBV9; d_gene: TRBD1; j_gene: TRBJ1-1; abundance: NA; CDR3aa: CASSVDGQDGDTEAFF; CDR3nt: TGTGCCAGCAGCGTTGACGGACAGGACGGTGACACTGAAGCTTTCTTT
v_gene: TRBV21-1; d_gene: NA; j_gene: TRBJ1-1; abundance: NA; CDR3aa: CASSNRGRTEAFF; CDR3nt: TGTGCCAGCAGCAACAGGGGGCGCACTGAAGCTTTCTTT
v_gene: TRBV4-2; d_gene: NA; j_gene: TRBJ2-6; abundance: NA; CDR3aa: CASSQDPHSGANVLTF; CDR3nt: TGTGCCAGCAGCCAAGATCCCCACTCTGGGGCCAACGTCCTGACTTTC
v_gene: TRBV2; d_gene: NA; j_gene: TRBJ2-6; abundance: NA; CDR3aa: CASSRQGANVLTF; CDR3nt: TGTGCCAGCAGTAGACAGGGGGCCAACGTCCTGACTTTC
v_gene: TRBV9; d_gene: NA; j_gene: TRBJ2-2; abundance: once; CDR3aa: CASSVGAEGTGELFF; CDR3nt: TGTGCCAGCAGCGTAGGGGCCGAGGGAACCGGGGAGCTGTTTTTT
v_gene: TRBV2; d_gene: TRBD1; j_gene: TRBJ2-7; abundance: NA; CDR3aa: CASSNSGTVAYEQYF; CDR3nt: TGTGCCAGCAGTAATTCGGGGACAGTGGCCTACGAGCAGTACTTC
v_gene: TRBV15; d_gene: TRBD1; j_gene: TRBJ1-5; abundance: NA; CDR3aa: CATSHDRGSNQPQHF; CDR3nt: TGTGCCACCAGTCACGACAGGGGAAGCAATCAGCCCCAGCATTTT
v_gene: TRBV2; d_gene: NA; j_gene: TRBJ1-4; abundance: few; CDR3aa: CASSEDRLNEKLFF; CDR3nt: TGTGCCAGCAGTGAGGACAGACTTAATGAAAAACTGTTTTTT
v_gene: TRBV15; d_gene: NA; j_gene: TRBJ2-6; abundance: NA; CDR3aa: CATSRDLRSGANVLTF; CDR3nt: TGTGCCACCAGCAGAGATCTCCGCTCTGGGGCCAACGTCCTGACTTTC
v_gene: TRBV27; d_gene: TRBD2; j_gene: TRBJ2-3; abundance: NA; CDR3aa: CASRGLDFGTDTQYF; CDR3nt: TGTGCCAGCAGGGGACTAGATTTCGGCACAGATACGCAGTATTTT
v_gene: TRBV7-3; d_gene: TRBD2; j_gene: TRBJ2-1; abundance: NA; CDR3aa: CASSRTSGGPNNEQFF; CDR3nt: TGTGCCAGCAGCAGAACTAGCGGGGGGCCCAACAATGAGCAGTTCTTC
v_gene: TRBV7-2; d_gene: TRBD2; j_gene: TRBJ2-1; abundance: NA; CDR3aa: CASSSGSTYNEQFF; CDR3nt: TGTGCCAGCAGTAGCGGGAGTACCTACAATGAGCAGTTCTTC
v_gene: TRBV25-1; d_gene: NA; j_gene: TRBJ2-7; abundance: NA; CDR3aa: CASSDPGYSYEQYF; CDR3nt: TGTGCCAGCAGTGATCCGGGATACTCCTACGAGCAGTACTTC
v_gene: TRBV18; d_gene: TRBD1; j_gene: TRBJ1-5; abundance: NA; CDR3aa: CASSQTGTDVHSNQPQHF; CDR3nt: TGTGCCAGCTCACAGACCGGGACAGATGTCCATAGCAATCAGCCCCAGCATTTT
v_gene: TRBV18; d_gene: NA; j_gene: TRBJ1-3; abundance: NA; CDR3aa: CASSQSQGVAGNTIYF; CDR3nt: TGTGCCAGCTCACAATCACAGGGTGTCGCTGGAAACACCATATATTTT
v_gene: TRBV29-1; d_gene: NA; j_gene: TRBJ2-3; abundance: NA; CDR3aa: CSVEVGAGTDTQYF; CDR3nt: TGCAGCGTTGAGGTGGGGGCCGGCACAGATACGCAGTATTTT
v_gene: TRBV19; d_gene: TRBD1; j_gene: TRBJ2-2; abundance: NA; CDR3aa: CASSIDIKGQATNTGELFF; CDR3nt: TGTGCCAGTAGTATCGACATCAAGGGACAGGCTACGAACACCGGGGAGCTGTTTTTT
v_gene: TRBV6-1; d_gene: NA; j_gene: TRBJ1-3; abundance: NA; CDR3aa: CASSDSLGNTIYF; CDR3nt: TGTGCCAGCAGTGACAGTCTCGGAAACACCATATATTTT
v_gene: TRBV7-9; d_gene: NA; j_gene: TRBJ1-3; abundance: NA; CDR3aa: CASSLGQFNTIYF; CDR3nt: TGTGCCAGCAGCTTGGGGCAGTTTAACACCATATATTTT
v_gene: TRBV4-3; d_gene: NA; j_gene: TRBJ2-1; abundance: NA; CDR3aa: CASSQARSSYNEQFF; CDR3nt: TGCGCCAGCAGCCAAGCGAGGAGCTCCTACAATGAGCAGTTCTTC
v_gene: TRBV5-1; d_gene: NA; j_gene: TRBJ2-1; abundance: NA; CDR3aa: CASSLDSSYNEQFF; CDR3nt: TGCGCCAGCAGCTTGGATAGCTCCTACAATGAGCAGTTCTTC
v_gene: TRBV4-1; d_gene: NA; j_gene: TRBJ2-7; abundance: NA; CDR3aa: CASSRGIVGGGEQYF; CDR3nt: TGCGCCAGCAGCCGAGGGATAGTTGGGGGAGGCGAGCAGTACTTC
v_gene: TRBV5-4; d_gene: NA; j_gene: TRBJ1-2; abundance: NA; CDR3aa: CASTNSGGARGYTF; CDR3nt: TGTGCCAGCACCAATTCGGGGGGGGCGCGCGGCTACACCTTC
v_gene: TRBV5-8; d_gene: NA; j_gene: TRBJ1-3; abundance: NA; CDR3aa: CASSLTRGAGNTIYF; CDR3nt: TGTGCCAGCAGCTTGACCAGGGGTGCTGGAAACACCATATATTTT
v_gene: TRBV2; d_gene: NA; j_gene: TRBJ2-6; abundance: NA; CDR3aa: CASTSGANVLTF; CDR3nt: TGTGCCAGCACGTCTGGGGCCAACGTCCTGACTTTC
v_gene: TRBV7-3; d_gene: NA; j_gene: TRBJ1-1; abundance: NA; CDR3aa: CASSPAGVTEAFF; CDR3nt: TGTGCCAGCAGCCCCGCCGGGGTTACTGAAGCTTTCTTT